The T cell receptor (beta chain) under discussion was sequenced for a study of shared clonotypes between healthy human individuals. In regard to this clone: Its antigen is undetermined.

This CDR3 is built from 15 residues. With 2 bases removed from V and 1 base from J, the gap between germline ends came to 11 bases. CDR1 LNHDA and CDR2 SQIVND come from the germline V gene (reference sequence). Study conclusions and caveats: Sequencing depth was expected to influence donor clonotype sharing.

How the authors handled the data: From ImmunoSEQ came sequences covering only the junction and carrying no quality scores, so filtering differed. Repertoires were generated with immunoSEQ multiplex PCR, while TCRdb's copy carries only in-frame clones and drops some. V, J and clone size reflect that table, while D and trimming were determined from the DNA. The data show under 1,900,000 clones, with 98% seen just once and around 0.38% held by the top ten. The chain links TRBV19 to TRBJ1-1, with D perhaps TRBD1 (5 bases). This sequence originates from a man aged 30 to 39 in good health. Sequencing used naive CD4+ T cells sorted from blood. Sample subset: CD45RA+ positively selected. The CDR3 reads CASSIIGGGNTEAFF. The CDR3 DNA is TGTGCCAGTAGTATAATAGGCGGGGGGAACACTGAAGCTTTCTTT.